This T cell receptor beta chain emerged from a study of metastatic and nonmetastatic thyroid tumors. The table lists this clone with a few counts. None of the patients had undergone any treatment ahead of thyroid surgery. This CDR3 has 15 amino acids. Germline loops: CDR1 SGHTS, CDR2 YDEGEE. The V gene end was trimmed by 0 bases and the J gene end by 5 bases; junction bases not matched to a gene: 5. TCRdb re-processed the PCR reads through MiXCR. The sample contains some 31,000 clones, approximately 19% of which appear only once. Material for sequencing was blood. This chain joins TRBV5-8 and TRBJ2-3; 8 bases map to TRBD2. The source of this sequence is a female donor with papillary thyroid cancer or a benign thyroid nodule (not recorded which). Some clones in this sample may be carry-over from other donors' samples. The CDR3 DNA reads as TGTGCCAGCAGCTTGGAACAGGCGGGGGGAGATACGCAGTATTTT. Translating it yields CASSLEQAGGDTQYF.